A single sample is the source of the 24 T cell receptor beta chains below, sequenced in a study of cytomegalovirus exposure and HLA in healthy donors. This PCR relied on a set of 60 Vbeta primers and 13 Jbeta primers. Sequencing used immunoSEQ multiplex PCR; TCRdb keeps in-frame clones, though not all of them. The sample lists roughly 110,000 clones, 60% to 85% occurring once. The specimen was PBMCs. Source of these receptors: a female donor in good health and CMV-seronegative.

In this sample, this clone turned up once. This chain connects TRBV5-1 to TRBJ1-2; the D is unclear. V was trimmed by 0 bases and J by 7 bases, leaving 7 bases between them. The CDR3 totals 12 residues. Germline V gene lookup returns CDR1 SGHRS and CDR2 YFSETQ. This CDR3 is CASSLGEGGYTF. CDR3 DNA: TGCGCCAGCAGCTTGGGGGAGGGTGGCTACACCTTC.

The CDR3 sequence is CAWSSTVSNQPQHF. The DNA of the CDR3 is TGTGCCTGGAGTTCCACAGTTAGCAATCAGCCCCAGCATTTT. The chain is built from TRBV30 and TRBJ1-5; D gene uncertain. This CDR3 is 14 amino acids long. V lost 2 bases, J lost 0 bases, and 8 bases lay in between. Germline V CDR1 and CDR2: GTSNPN, SVGIG (reference sequence).

The CDR3 DNA sequence: TGCGCCAGCAGCCTATGGGAGCGGGCGGACACTGAAGCTTTCTTT. Translated: CASSLWERADTEAFF. The genes are TRBV4-1 and TRBJ1-1; D call uncertain. Trimming took 4 bases from V and 3 from J, leaving 15 bases between them. This CDR3 has 15 amino acids. Germline CDR1 reads MGHRA; CDR2 reads YSYEKL.

The V gene is TRBV6-5, the J gene TRBJ2-4; D is perhaps TRBD2 (7 bases). From germline, CDR1 is MNHEY and CDR2 SVGAGI. V was clipped by 0 bases and J by 7 bases, with 13 bases between them. This CDR3 region has 15 residues. The CDR3 is CASSYSRGGENIQYF. CDR3 sequence (DNA): TGTGCCAGCAGTTACTCTAGGGGGGGGGAGAACATTCAGTACTTC.

The CDR3, as DNA: TGTGCCTGGAGTGTCTCACAGGGAATCAATGAAAAACTGTTTTTT. This sequence encodes CAWSVSQGINEKLFF. The chain is built from TRBV30 and TRBJ1-4; TRBD1 is a possible D gene (6 bases). Germline-derived CDR1 and CDR2 are GTSNPN and SVGIG (reference sequence). The V gene lost 0 bases and the J gene lost 5 bases, with 13 bases spanning the gap. The CDR3 loop spans 15 amino acids.

This clone was seen a handful of times. The chain uses TRBV4-3 and TRBJ1-1; D gene unclear. The CDR3 is made up of 14 amino acids. The V end was cut by 0 bases, the J end by 1 base, with 6 bases between. The germline V gene has CDR1 LGHNA and CDR2 YSLEER. The CDR3 region is CASSQDAENTEAFF. As DNA, the CDR3 is TGCGCCAGCAGCCAAGATGCGGAGAACACTGAAGCTTTCTTT.

This rearrangement joins TRBV7-9 to TRBJ2-1; perhaps TRBD2 as D (6 bases). CDR1 is SEHNR, CDR2 FQNEAQ, per germline (reference sequence). The CDR3 runs to 19 residues. The germline V and J ends were trimmed by 2 bases and 5 bases, with 25 bases remaining between them. In nucleotides, the CDR3 is TGTGCCAGCAGCTTATATCGCTTACTCCGGGCCCCGGGGGACAATGAGCAGTTCTTC. It specifies CASSLYRLLRAPGDNEQFF.

CDR3 sequence (DNA): TGTGCCAGCAGCTTGGGACAGGGATGGGAGACCCAGTACTTC. Its protein is CASSLGQGWETQYF. The V call is TRBV5-4, the J call TRBJ2-5; TRBD1 aligns across 7 bases. After removal of 0 bases from V and 5 bases from J, the junction contained 4 bases not matched to a gene. Germline loops: CDR1 SGHNT, CDR2 YYREEE (reference sequence). CDR3 length: 14 amino acids.

V usage is TRBV19 and J usage is TRBJ2-7; TRBD2 matches 8 bases. The junction had 13 bases not matched to a gene; V was cut back by 5 bases and J by 4 bases. Germline CDR1 reads LNHDA; CDR2 reads SQIVND (reference sequence). The CDR3 sequence is 16 residues long. This CDR3 reads CASSHRTSGGPYEQYF. CDR3 nucleotide sequence: TGTGCCAGTAGTCACCGGACCAGCGGGGGCCCTTACGAGCAGTACTTC.

The chain has TRBV15 and TRBJ2-3, with D perhaps matching TRBD1 (6 bases). The CDR3 consists of 16 residues. Germline V CDR1 and CDR2: LNHNV, YYDKDF (reference sequence). Trimming shortened V by 0 bases and J by 0 bases, and 10 bases separated the two germline ends. The CDR3 nucleotides read TGTGCCACCAGCAGAGACAGGGGCCAAAGCACAGATACGCAGTATTTT. Protein product: CATSRDRGQSTDTQYF.

The rearrangement links TRBV2 to TRBJ2-7; possible D gene TRBD2, 7 bases. This CDR3 is 17 amino acids long. Trimming removed 0 bases from V and 0 bases from J, with 15 bases in between. CDR1 and CDR2 from the germline V gene are SNHLY and FYNNEI. The CDR3 is CASSEAGLGGPSYEQYF. CDR3 nucleotide sequence: TGTGCCAGCAGTGAAGCGGGATTGGGGGGGCCCTCCTACGAGCAGTACTTC.

This sequence joins TRBV7-9 and TRBJ2-3, with TRBD2 matching over 13 bases. CDR3 size: 17 residues. The trim removed 7 bases at V and 0 bases at J, leaving 7 bases unmatched. CDR1 is SEHNR, CDR2 FQNEAQ, per germline (reference sequence). CDR3 nucleotide sequence: TGTGCCAGCAAAGGGACTAGCGGGGCTGCTAGCACAGATACGCAGTATTTT. Amino acid sequence: CASKGTSGAASTDTQYF.

The chain employs TRBV2 and TRBJ1-2, with TRBD1 matching 7 bases. The length of the CDR3 is 13 residues. V trimming: 3 bases; J trimming: 8 bases; junction bases outside the gene matches: 6. Germline V lookup: CDR1 SNHLY, CDR2 FYNNEI. CDR3 nucleotide sequence: TGTGCCAGCAGTGATGGTCAGGGGGTGGGCTACACCTTC. Protein: CASSDGQGVGYTF.

In its sample, this clone was seen once. V is TRBV23-1 and J is TRBJ1-5; D not certain. TRBV23-1 falls under the ORF class, with uncertain function. Trimming took off 8 bases at V and 5 bases at J, with 4 bases between the two ends. The CDR3 runs to 10 residues. CDR3 region: CASGHQPQHF. The CDR3 nucleotides read TGCGCCAGCGGCCATCAGCCCCAGCATTTT.

A note on this clone: A junction end diverges from the germline sequence, so it may reflect a read error. The same CDR3 arises from other DNA sequences in this sample as well. The J gene is TRBJ1-1, the V gene TRBV13, with D perhaps TRBD1 (5 bases). Per the germline V gene, CDR1 is PRHDT and CDR2 is FYEKMQ (reference sequence). This CDR3 region has 15 residues. CDR3 loop: CASSSRTFPRTEAFF. The CDR3 DNA reads TGTGCCAGCAGCTCCAGGACATTTCCACGCACTGAAGCCTTCTTT.

The chain couples TRBV5-1 to TRBJ2-5; a weak D match, TRBD1 (7 bases). Germline V lookup: CDR1 SGHRS, CDR2 YFSETQ. The CDR3 covers 13 residues. V shed 7 bases and J shed 1 base, with 11 bases lying between them. The CDR3 DNA is TGCGCCAGCCGCGGGACAGCCCAAGAGACCCAGTACTTC. Protein sequence: CASRGTAQETQYF.

The chain joins TRBV15 to TRBJ1-2; 7 bases match TRBD1. Germline V lookup: CDR1 LNHNV, CDR2 YYDKDF (reference sequence). The CDR3 is made up of 16 amino acids. V lost 1 base, J lost 0 bases, and 5 bases stayed unmatched. CDR3 DNA sequence: TGTGCCACCAGCAGAGTCGGGACAGAGCCTAACTATGGCTACACCTTC. Residues: CATSRVGTEPNYGYTF.

This clone was recorded a few times. J is TRBJ1-1 and V is TRBV10-2; no clear D gene. CDR3 length equals 13 residues. The germline gives CDR1 WSHSY, CDR2 SAAADI. V lost 3 bases, J lost 7 bases, and 12 bases lay in between. The CDR3 here is CASSERRLIEAFF. Here the CDR3 DNA reads TGCGCCAGCAGTGAAAGGAGACTGATTGAAGCTTTCTTT.

This chain uses TRBV5-4 with TRBJ2-1; 15 nucleotides line up with TRBD2. Germline V CDR1 and CDR2: SGHNT, YYREEE (reference sequence). The CDR3 contains 17 residues. With 0 bases clipped from V and 7 bases from J, the junction kept 5 bases outside the gene matches. The CDR3 is CASSLAGTSGGINEQFF. CDR3 coding DNA: TGTGCCAGCAGCTTGGCCGGGACTAGCGGGGGGATAAATGAGCAGTTCTTC.

V and J are TRBV7-9 and TRBJ2-1, with TRBD1 identical over 12 bases. Looked up from germline, CDR1 is SEHNR and CDR2 is FQNEAQ (reference sequence). The CDR3 extends over 15 amino acids. The V segment lost 5 bases and the J segment 9 bases; nucleotides outside the gene matches: 8. CDR3 bases: TGTGCCAGCAGCCTAGACGGGACAGGGGGCCGTGAGCAGTTCTTC. Translating gives CASSLDGTGGREQFF.

The CDR3 DNA reads as TGTGCCATCAGTGAGTCGAGATACAGGGGGCGCGAATATGGCTACACCTTC. It encodes CAISESRYRGREYGYTF. The chain is built from TRBV10-3 and TRBJ1-2; 9 positions match TRBD1. This CDR3 contains 17 residues. Germline V gene data show CDR1 as ENHRY and CDR2 as SYGVKD. V dropped 0 bases and J dropped 5; count of bases not matched to a gene: 10.

A note on this clone: A read error may produce the germline difference seen at one junction end. This chain uses TRBV29-1 with TRBJ2-3; 7 bases match TRBD1. Germline values: CDR1 SQVTM, CDR2 ANQGSEA. This CDR3 contains 14 residues. CDR3 sequence reads: CSFEETGAGVKQYF. The CDR3 DNA is TGCAGCTTTGAAGAAACAGGGGCCGGGGTTAAGCAGTATTTT.

The V gene is TRBV19, the J gene TRBJ1-2; D is unclear. This CDR3 has 18 residues. V lost 4 bases and J lost 5, with 26 bases in between. The germline CDR1 and CDR2 sequences are LNHDA and SQIVND (reference sequence). The chain's CDR3 is CASSTDPAGAAGLYGYTF. The CDR3, as DNA: TGTGCCAGTAGTACAGATCCCGCGGGTGCAGCGGGGTTGTATGGCTACACCTTC.

CDR3 nucleotide sequence: TGTGCCAGCAGCCAAGGGGACTCCTACACAGATACGCAGTATTTT. Translated, it gives CASSQGDSYTDTQYF. The J gene is TRBJ2-3, the V gene TRBV4-2; a weak D match, TRBD2 (6 bases). CDR1 is LGHNA, CDR2 YNFKEQ, per germline. Trimming took 1 base from V and 2 from J, leaving 10 bases between them. The CDR3 is 15 residues long.